A single sample gave rise to the 24 T cell receptor beta chains below, sequenced in a study of blood T cell repertoires in COVID-19. Profiled with immunoSEQ multiplex PCR; TCRdb holds only in-frame clones, not every one. The sample holds 390,000 or so clones; 70% to 90% are singletons and the top ten take roughly 1.4%. Sequencing was done on a sample of peripheral blood. All receptors derive from a woman under 40 with active or convalescent COVID-19.

The chain carries TRBV4-1 and TRBJ1-1, with D possibly being TRBD1 (6 bases). The CDR3 is 16 amino acids. The germline CDR1 and CDR2 sequences are MGHRA and YSYEKL. Trimming cost V 10 bases and J 3 bases, with 24 bases left between them. This chain's CDR3 is CATSPLGGPLDTEAFF. CDR3 nucleotides: TGCGCCACCAGTCCACTGGGGGGGCCATTGGACACTGAAGCTTTCTTT.

A few counts support this clone. The rearrangement uses TRBV7-8 and TRBJ1-2; D remains unclear. Germline V gives CDR1 SGHVS, CDR2 FQNEAQ. The CDR3 loop spans 14 amino acids. V was trimmed by 5 bases and J by 3 bases, leaving 13 bases between them. This CDR3 reads CASSVTAADYGYTF. The CDR3, as DNA: TGTGCCAGCAGCGTAACAGCGGCGGACTATGGCTACACCTTC.

V and J are TRBV19 and TRBJ1-4; 7 positions agree with TRBD1. After removal of 6 bases from V and 0 bases from J, the junction contained 4 bases not matched to a gene. CDR3 size: 15 residues. Germline loops: CDR1 LNHDA, CDR2 SQIVND (reference sequence). The CDR3 loop reads CASRADRTTNEKLFF. CDR3 bases: TGTGCCAGTAGAGCGGACAGGACAACTAATGAAAAACTGTTTTTT.

The chain carries TRBV7-6 and TRBJ2-5; TRBD1 might be the D (7 bases). V was cut by 1 base and J by 0 bases, with 12 bases left in between. The CDR3 is made up of 16 amino acids. Germline values: CDR1 SGHVS, CDR2 FNYEAQ. CDR3 residues: CASSLGAGQYQETQYF. The CDR3 bases are TGTGCCAGCAGCTTAGGGGCGGGACAGTACCAAGAGACCCAGTACTTC.

This chain links TRBV3-1 (or the pseudogene TRBV3-2) with TRBJ1-5; 7 bases agree with TRBD1. Per the germline V gene, CDR1 is LGHDT and CDR2 is YNNKEL (reference sequence). V lost 4 bases and J lost 0; bases outside the gene matches: 3. The CDR3 runs to 15 residues. The CDR3, as DNA: TGTGCCAGCAGCCTGGACAGGTATAGCAATCAGCCCCAGCATTTT. This sequence encodes CASSLDRYSNQPQHF.

On this clone: One end of the junction does not line up with germline, which may come from a read error. V usage is TRBV6-1 and J usage is TRBJ1-2; D gene uncertain. Per germline, CDR1 MNHNS and CDR2 SASEGT. This CDR3 is built from 15 residues. This CDR3 reads CASSEGLGRDYGYTF. The DNA of the CDR3 is TGTGCCAGCAGCGAAGGTCTCGGCCGGGACTATGGCTACACCTTC.

The chain couples TRBV5-1 to TRBJ2-1; 10 nucleotides align to TRBD1. The V segment lost 4 bases and the J segment 3 bases; nucleotides outside the gene matches: 4. The germline V gene has CDR1 SGHRS and CDR2 YFSETQ. CDR3 length: 15 amino acids. This CDR3 reads CASSLWTGGYNEQFF. CDR3 DNA: TGCGCCAGCAGCCTCTGGACAGGGGGCTACAATGAGCAGTTCTTC.

This clone was counted once. This sequence joins TRBV27 and TRBJ2-1; 13 bases agree with TRBD2. The CDR3 is 16 residues long. From germline, CDR1 is MNHEY and CDR2 SMNVEV (reference sequence). Trimming took 7 bases from V and 10 from J; bases not matched to a gene: 13. The CDR3 reads CASTPGTSGGAREQFF. CDR3 nucleotide sequence: TGTGCCAGCACCCCCGGCACTAGCGGGGGGGCCAGGGAGCAGTTCTTC.

This sequence joins TRBV18 and TRBJ1-1; D is perhaps TRBD1 (5 bases). The CDR3 has 12 residues. Deletions cut 2 bases from V and 6 bases from J, with 7 bases between. The V gene's germline CDR1 is KGHSH and CDR2 LQKENI. CDR3 amino acids: CASSPDSSEAFF. CDR3 DNA sequence: TGTGCCAGCTCACCAGACAGTTCTGAAGCTTTCTTT.

The chain links TRBV6-1 to TRBJ1-5; tentatively, D is TRBD1 (6 bases). V was pared by 4 bases and J by 7 bases, with 20 bases between. The CDR3 has 16 residues. CDR1 is MNHNS and CDR2 is SASEGT in the germline V gene. The CDR3 loop is CASSAGSSAGAQPQHF. The CDR3 DNA is TGTGCCAGCAGTGCGGGTTCGTCGGCAGGGGCCCAGCCCCAGCATTTT.

V is TRBV11-3 and J is TRBJ2-2; 13 bases map to TRBD2. The CDR3 spans 18 residues. The germline gives CDR1 SGHNT, CDR2 YENEEA. Trimming removed 4 bases from V and 3 bases from J; junction bases left unmatched: 8. The CDR3 nucleotides are TGTGCCAGCAGCTCGTATGAAGGACTAGCGGGAGACACCGGGGAGCTGTTTTTT. Its translation is CASSSYEGLAGDTGELFF.

This chain uses TRBV5-1 with TRBJ2-5; D may be TRBD2 (6 bases). Between the trimmed V and J ends, which lost 0 bases and 0 bases, there was a span of 12 bases. This CDR3 contains 16 residues. Germline CDR1 and CDR2: SGHRS and YFSETQ. Here the CDR3 DNA reads TGCGCCAGCAGCTTGGATCTGGGGGGTAACCAAGAGACCCAGTACTTC. It translates to CASSLDLGGNQETQYF.

The chain carries TRBV11-2 and TRBJ1-2; D is possibly TRBD1 (6 bases). With 5 bases removed from V and 2 bases from J, the gap between germline ends came to 9 bases. The CDR3 runs to 13 residues. CDR1 is SGHAT and CDR2 is FQNNGV in the germline V gene. The CDR3 DNA reads as TGTGCCAGCAGCCCCGACAGGAACTATGGCTACACCTTC. Residues: CASSPDRNYGYTF.

This chain connects TRBV6-4 to TRBJ2-1, with D uncertain. V lost 4 bases and J lost 2, with 15 bases in between. The CDR3 covers 16 residues. Germline V gene lookup returns CDR1 MRHNA and CDR2 SNTAGT. CDR3 residues: CASSGALAATYNEQFF. The CDR3, as DNA: TGTGCCAGCAGTGGAGCCCTTGCGGCCACCTACAATGAGCAGTTCTTC.

The rearrangement links TRBV6-5 to TRBJ1-1; no clear D gene. Germline CDR1 is MNHEY and CDR2 is SVGAGI. V was cut by 7 bases and J by 7 bases, with 16 bases left in between. This CDR3 has 13 residues. CDR3 residues: CASIRLATGEAFF. CDR3 in DNA: TGTGCCAGCATACGGCTAGCAACCGGTGAAGCTTTCTTT.

V and J are TRBV6-5 and TRBJ2-1; 9 bases align to TRBD1. The CDR3 consists of 15 residues. V lost 7 bases to trimming and J lost 4 bases; unmatched junction nucleotides: 8. Per germline, CDR1 MNHEY and CDR2 SVGAGI. The CDR3 sequence: CASKDEDRGYNEQFF. The CDR3 nucleotides are TGTGCCAGCAAGGACGAAGACAGGGGGTACAATGAGCAGTTCTTC.

The J gene is TRBJ2-1, the V gene TRBV18; the match to TRBD1 covers 10 bases. After removal of 4 bases from V and 5 bases from J, the junction contained 5 bases not matched to a gene. The germline CDR1 and CDR2 sequences are KGHSH and LQKENI. CDR3 length equals 15 residues. For the CDR3, the DNA is TGTGCCAGCTCACTGACAGGGGGCCAGGACAATGAGCAGTTCTTC. Translating it yields CASSLTGGQDNEQFF. The variable domain in full, with the rest retrieved from reference TRBV18 and TRBJ2-1, is NAGVMQNPRHLVRRRGQEARLRCSPMKGHSHVYWYRQLPEEGLKFMVYLQKENIIDESGMPKERFSAEFPKEGPSILRIQQVVRGDSAAYFCASSLTGGQDNEQFFGPGTRLTVL.

V is TRBV30 and J is TRBJ1-2, with D tentatively TRBD1 (5 bases). The CDR3 is made up of 15 amino acids. Looked up from germline, CDR1 is GTSNPN and CDR2 is SVGIG (reference sequence). Deletions cut 3 bases from V and 3 bases from J, with 17 bases between. CDR3 DNA sequence: TGTGCCTGGAGGGGGATGGGGCAGACCCACTATGGCTACACCTTC. Protein sequence: CAWRGMGQTHYGYTF. The full variable domain, its missing parts supplied by reference TRBV30 and TRBJ1-2, is SQTIHQWPATLVQPVGSPLSLECTVEGTSNPNLYWYRQAAGRGLQLLFYSVGIGQISSEVPQNLSASRPQDRQFILSSKKLLLSDSGFYLCAWRGMGQTHYGYTFGSGTRLTVV.

The chain combines TRBV19 with TRBJ2-1; D perhaps matches TRBD2 (5 bases). The CDR3 spans 10 residues. Per germline, CDR1 LNHDA and CDR2 SQIVND (reference sequence). The CDR3 DNA is TGTGCTCTGACTAACAATGAGCAGTTCTTC. As protein: CALTNNEQFF.

This clone was recorded a few times. The chain links TRBV6-5 to TRBJ1-4; 7 bases align to TRBD1. Germline CDR1 is MNHEY and CDR2 is SVGAGI. V shed 6 bases and J 14 bases; nucleotides not matched to a gene: 9. The CDR3 has 12 amino acids. In DNA, the CDR3 is TGTGCCAGCAGACCCGATCGGGACAGCCTGTTTTTT. This sequence encodes CASRPDRDSLFF.

The chain uses TRBV29-1 and TRBJ1-3; 7 bases are shared with TRBD1. The CDR3 spans 15 residues. J lost 4 bases, V lost 5 bases, and 11 bases had no gene match. Germline-derived CDR1 and CDR2 are SQVTM and ANQGSEA. CDR3 sequence reads: CSVTAEGAWGNTIYF. CDR3 nucleotides: TGCAGCGTTACCGCGGAGGGGGCATGGGGAAACACCATATATTTT.

The gene calls are TRBV6-5 and TRBJ1-1; TRBD1 matches at 7 bases. Germline CDR1 and CDR2: MNHEY and SVGAGI. The CDR3 has 12 amino acids. J lost 11 bases, V lost 8 bases, and 11 bases had no gene match. In nucleotides, the CDR3 is TGTGCCAGCTCCTCGACAGGGTTCAAGGCTTTCTTT. Protein: CASSSTGFKAFF.

The rearrangement joins TRBV5-1 to TRBJ2-5; D is perhaps TRBD2 (6 bases). The CDR3 runs to 14 residues. V was shortened by 6 bases and J by 3 bases, with 15 bases between the two germline ends. Germline V gives CDR1 SGHRS, CDR2 YFSETQ. The CDR3 nucleotides are TGCGCCAGCACCTTAGGGGACTCTAAAGAGACCCAGTACTTC. Translated, it gives CASTLGDSKETQYF.

The CDR3: CASSYGGRYNEQFF. The DNA of the CDR3 is TGCGCCAGCAGTTACGGAGGAAGATACAATGAGCAGTTCTTC. The chain couples TRBV4-1 to TRBJ2-1; D is possibly TRBD2 (5 bases). CDR1 is MGHRA, CDR2 YSYEKL, per germline. This CDR3 is 14 amino acids long. Trimming pared 6 bases from V and 4 bases from J, leaving 13 bases between.